This T cell receptor (beta chain) was sequenced in a study of patients and donors after allogeneic stem cell transplantation. This CDR3 has 11 amino acids. V lost 3 bases to trimming and J lost 10 bases, with 9 bases between them. TCRdb independently ran MiXCR on the RT-PCR reads; one entry per CDR3 protein. The sample carries approximately 210,000 distinct CDR3 sequences, 41% recorded once. The receptor comes from a human donor who was either an allogeneic HSCT recipient or a stem cell or donor lymphocyte infusion donor (not recorded which). It is not recorded whose cells these are; they may come from a transplant donor. The J gene is TRBJ2-5, the V gene TRBV12-3 or TRBV12-4; possible D gene TRBD1, 5 bases. The sample comprised blood, either unsorted or a sorted T cell fraction (not recorded which). The CDR3 DNA follows: TGTGCCAGCAGTTTGGGTAGGGGCCAGTACTTC. This translates into CASSLGRGQYF.